This TCR beta chain was found in a study of OX40 agonist ivuxolimab in advanced cancers. Measured with immunoSEQ multiplex PCR; TCRdb has only the in-frame clones, and not every one. This table has 63,000 or so clones, roughly 84% appearing once. The CDR3 totals 15 residues. Germline CDR1 is SGHRS and CDR2 is YFSETQ. Trimming took 0 bases from V and 0 from J, leaving 9 bases between them. Blood was sampled at baseline, cycle 4 day 1, and cycle 7 day 1. The receptor's source is an adult with an advanced solid tumor such as melanoma, head and neck, liver or kidney cancer. The starting material was CD4+ or CD8+ T cells sorted from blood, obtained in a trial of the OX40 agonist ivuxolimab. The V gene is TRBV5-1, the J gene TRBJ1-1; a weak D match, TRBD1 (5 bases). CDR3 coding DNA: TGCGCCAGCAGCTTGGGGACACTCATGAACACTGAAGCTTTCTTT. It is translated as CASSLGTLMNTEAFF.